This TCR beta chain stems from a study of shared clonotypes between healthy human individuals. CDR3 length equals 18 residues. The ends were cut back, 0 bases at V and 2 bases at J, with 16 bases in the middle. CDR1 is SGHDN and CDR2 is FVKESK in the germline V gene. Naivety among CD8 cells was defined by CD45RO negativity and positive CCR7 selection, thereby excluding terminally differentiated effector memory CD45RA+ cells. Clones were read by immunoSEQ multiplex PCR, and TCRdb kept only the in-frame ones, dropping some. The top ten clones hold 0.11% of a sample with about 550,000 clones, about 95% of them seen once.

The sequencing sample was made of naive CD8+ T cells sorted from blood. The TCR comes from a woman in her 30s in good health. The chain combines TRBV14 with TRBJ2-2; D gene ambiguous. CDR3 protein: CASSQEATFSGNTGELFF. The CDR3 bases are TGTGCCAGCAGCCAAGAGGCTACGTTTTCGGGTAACACCGGGGAGCTGTTTTTT.